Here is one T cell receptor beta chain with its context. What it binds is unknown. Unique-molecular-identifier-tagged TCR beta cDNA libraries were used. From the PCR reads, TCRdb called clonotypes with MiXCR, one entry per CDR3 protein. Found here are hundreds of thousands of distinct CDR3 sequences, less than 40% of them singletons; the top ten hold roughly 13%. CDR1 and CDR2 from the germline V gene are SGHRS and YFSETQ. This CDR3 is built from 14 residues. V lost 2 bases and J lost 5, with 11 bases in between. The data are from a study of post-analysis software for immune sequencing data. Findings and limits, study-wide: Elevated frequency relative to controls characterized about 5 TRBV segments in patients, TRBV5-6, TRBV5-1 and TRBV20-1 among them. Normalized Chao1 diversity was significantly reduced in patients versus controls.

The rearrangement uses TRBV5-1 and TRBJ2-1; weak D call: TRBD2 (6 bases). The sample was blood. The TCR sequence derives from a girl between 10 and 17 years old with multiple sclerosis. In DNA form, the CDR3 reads TGCGCCAGCAGCTTCGGGACTCGGGACAATGAGCAGTTCTTC. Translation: CASSFGTRDNEQFF.